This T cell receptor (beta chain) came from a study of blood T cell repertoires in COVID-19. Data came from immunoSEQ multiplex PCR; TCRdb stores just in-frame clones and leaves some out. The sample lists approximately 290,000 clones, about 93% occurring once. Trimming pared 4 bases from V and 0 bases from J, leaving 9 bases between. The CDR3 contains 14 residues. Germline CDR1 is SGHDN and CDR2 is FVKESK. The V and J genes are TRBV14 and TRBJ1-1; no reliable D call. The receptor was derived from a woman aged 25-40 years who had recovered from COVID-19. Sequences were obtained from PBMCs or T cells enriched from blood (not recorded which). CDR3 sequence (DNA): TGTGCCAGCAGCCCTTTGGCAATGAACACTGAAGCTTTCTTT. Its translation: CASSPLAMNTEAFF.